The 19 T cell receptor beta chains listed next were all sequenced from one sample in a study of response to subunit inactivated influenza vaccine. Via MiXCR, TCRdb re-called the RT-PCR reads, giving one row per CDR3 protein. The table includes hundreds of thousands of distinct CDR3 sequences, 18% detected once. The input for sequencing was PBMCs from blood, taken 5 days after vaccination. The receptors were gathered from a man aged 50 to 59 who received an inactivated influenza vaccine.

This clonotype has only a few counts. The chain combines TRBV7-2 with TRBJ1-3; TRBD1 might be the D (6 bases). Germline V lookup: CDR1 SGHTA, CDR2 FQGNSA. The CDR3 is 15 amino acids. The V gene lost 2 bases and the J gene lost 4 bases, with 12 bases spanning the gap. The CDR3, as DNA: TGTGCCAGCAGCTTAAACAGGGTTTCCGGAAACACCATATATTTT. It specifies CASSLNRVSGNTIYF.

The chain joins TRBV5-1 to TRBJ1-4; a possible D gene is TRBD1 (5 bases). The V gene lost 5 bases and the J gene lost 5 bases, with 10 bases spanning the gap. This CDR3 has 13 residues. The V gene's germline CDR1 is SGHRS and CDR2 YFSETQ. CDR3 DNA sequence: TGCGCCAGCAGTCTCAGGGAGAATGAAAAACTGTTTTTT. It codes for CASSLRENEKLFF. The full variable domain, with the rest looked up from reference TRBV5-1 and TRBJ1-4, is KAGVTQTPRYLIKTRGQQVTLSCSPISGHRSVSWYQQTPGQGLQFLFEYFSETQRNKGNFPGRFSGRQFSNSRSEMNVSTLELGDSALYLCASSLRENEKLFFGSGTQLSVL.

The J gene is TRBJ2-7, the V gene TRBV27; 10 bases fit TRBD2. This CDR3 is built from 15 residues. V gave up 4 bases and J gave up 3 bases; unmatched junction bases: 6. CDR1 and CDR2 (germline): MNHEY, SMNVEV (reference sequence). The CDR3 nucleotides are TGTGCCAGCAGTTCCGGGACTAGCGAGATCTACGAGCAGTACTTC. Translating it yields CASSSGTSEIYEQYF.

The V call is TRBV6-1, the J call TRBJ2-7; D is unresolved. Trimming removed 5 bases from V and 6 bases from J, with 20 bases in between. Germline loops: CDR1 MNHNS, CDR2 SASEGT. The CDR3 has 15 amino acids. This chain's CDR3 is CASSPGPSAQREQYF. The CDR3 DNA is TGTGCCAGCAGTCCCGGGCCCTCGGCTCAACGCGAGCAGTACTTC.

In its sample, this clonotype was seen a few times. The chain has TRBV29-1 and TRBJ2-1, with no clear D. The germline V gene encodes CDR1 SQVTM and CDR2 ANQGSEA. Trimming shortened V by 3 bases and J by 6 bases, and 12 bases separated the two germline ends. This CDR3 has 13 residues. CDR3 in DNA: TGCAGCGTTGACTTAGGGATTAGCAATGAGCAGTTCTTC. It encodes CSVDLGISNEQFF.

The DNA of the CDR3 is TGTGCCAGCAGCTTGGCCGGGACAGAGATCAATCAGCCCCAGCATTTT. Protein product: CASSLAGTEINQPQHF. The chain combines TRBV5-5 with TRBJ1-5, with 7 bases fitting TRBD1. Losses at the gene ends were 0 bases for V and 3 bases for J; bases not matched to a gene: 6. Germline loops: CDR1 SGHKS, CDR2 YYEKEE (reference sequence). The CDR3 runs to 16 residues.

This clonotype appeared many times. The chain carries TRBV6-5 and TRBJ2-7, with D hard to call. The V end was cut by 2 bases, the J end by 2 bases, with 10 bases between. This CDR3 is built from 14 residues. CDR1 is MNHEY, CDR2 SVGAGI, per germline. The CDR3 region has the DNA TGTGCCAGCAGTTACGGGGATTTCACCTACGAGCAGTACTTC. Translating gives CASSYGDFTYEQYF.

This clonotype has only a few counts. This chain links TRBV27 with TRBJ2-1, with TRBD2 matching 8 bases. CDR3 length equals 15 residues. V lost 3 bases to trimming and J lost 6 bases; unmatched junction nucleotides: 7. Germline CDR1 reads MNHEY; CDR2 reads SMNVEV (reference sequence). The CDR3 is CASSFGLASSNEQFF. The CDR3 region has the DNA TGTGCCAGCAGTTTCGGACTAGCTAGTTCCAATGAGCAGTTCTTC.

The rearrangement uses TRBV6-5 and TRBJ2-3; 15 positions agree with TRBD2. J was trimmed by 1 base and V by 0 bases; bases with no gene match: 2. The CDR3 is 18 residues long. In germline, CDR1 is MNHEY, CDR2 SVGAGI. Here the CDR3 reads CASSYSGLAGGGTDTQYF. DNA for the CDR3: TGTGCCAGCAGTTACTCGGGACTAGCGGGAGGAGGCACAGATACGCAGTATTTT.

The genes are TRBV7-2 and TRBJ2-7; 8 positions agree with TRBD1. The V gene end was trimmed by 5 bases and the J gene end by 6 bases; junction bases not matched to a gene: 9. The germline V gene has CDR1 SGHTA and CDR2 FQGNSA. The CDR3 covers 14 residues. For the CDR3, the DNA is TGTGCCAGCAGCCTCCCGGGCAGGGGGCCCGAGCAGTACTTC. It yields the protein CASSLPGRGPEQYF.

The rearrangement joins TRBV12-3 or TRBV12-4 to TRBJ2-6; 8 bases match TRBD1. V trimming: 1 base; J trimming: 0 bases; junction bases outside the gene matches: 14. The CDR3 is made up of 21 amino acids. CDR3 nucleotide sequence: TGTGCCAGCAGTTTAGATCTCAGCGACAGGGGCCATTACTCTGGGGCCAACGTCCTGACTTTC. Its translation is CASSLDLSDRGHYSGANVLTF.

The chain recombines TRBV11-2 with TRBJ2-5; 7 bases line up with TRBD1. V gave up 1 base and J gave up 1 base; unmatched junction bases: 3. Germline V gene sequence: CDR1 SGHAT, CDR2 FQNNGV. The CDR3 is 15 residues long. The CDR3: CASSLARGSQETQYF. The CDR3, as DNA: TGTGCCAGCAGCTTAGCCAGGGGGAGCCAAGAGACCCAGTACTTC.

This clonotype was seen only a few times. The rearrangement uses TRBV7-9 and TRBJ2-1; 14 nucleotides match TRBD2. V trimming: 3 bases; J trimming: 7 bases; junction bases outside the gene matches: 5. The germline V gene encodes CDR1 SEHNR and CDR2 FQNEAQ (reference sequence). The CDR3 is 16 amino acids. The CDR3 region is CASSFYGTSGRNEQFF. The CDR3 nucleotides read TGTGCCAGCAGCTTCTATGGGACTAGCGGGAGAAATGAGCAGTTCTTC.

The gene calls are TRBV24-1 and TRBJ2-1; D is unresolved. Germline values: CDR1 KGHDR, CDR2 SFDVKD. There are 15 residues in the CDR3. The ends were cut back, 2 bases at V and 3 bases at J, with 10 bases in the middle. CDR3 sequence: CATSDSSTVYNEQFF. CDR3 nucleotides: TGTGCCACCAGTGATTCGTCGACCGTCTACAATGAGCAGTTCTTC.

This clonotype has only a few counts. CDR3 residues: CSARVPTPSGRWIWHEQYF. In DNA, the CDR3 is TGCAGTGCTAGAGTCCCAACCCCTAGCGGGAGGTGGATTTGGCACGAGCAGTACTTC. J is TRBJ2-7 and V is TRBV20-1; 11 nucleotides line up with TRBD2. The CDR3 has 19 residues. CDR1 is DFQATT and CDR2 is SNEGSKA in the germline V gene (reference sequence). V dropped 1 base and J dropped 5; count of bases not matched to a gene: 19.

This clonotype was seen ten or more times. This sequence joins TRBV12-3 or TRBV12-4 and TRBJ2-1; D gene ambiguous. The CDR3 consists of 14 residues. Trimming shortened V by 3 bases and J by 0 bases, and 6 bases separated the two germline ends. As DNA, the CDR3 is TGTGCCAGCAGTTTGGACCGCTCCTACAATGAGCAGTTCTTC. This codes for CASSLDRSYNEQFF.

This clonotype was counted a few times. The chain links TRBV4-3 to TRBJ2-7, with 8 bases identical to TRBD1. The germline CDR1 and CDR2 sequences are LGHNA and YSLEER. V was pared by 0 bases and J by 5 bases, with 6 bases of the junction left unmatched. This CDR3 is 15 amino acids long. The CDR3 loop is CASSQDGQGVNEQYF. The CDR3 DNA reads as TGCGCCAGCAGCCAAGATGGACAGGGTGTTAACGAGCAGTACTTC.

V is TRBV10-3 and J is TRBJ2-5, with a tentative D call TRBD2 (6 bases). Germline V gene sequence: CDR1 ENHRY, CDR2 SYGVKD. This CDR3 is built from 17 residues. V lost 2 bases, J lost 5 bases, and 21 bases lay in between. The CDR3 here is CAISEPGTAGRLETQYF. CDR3 DNA sequence: TGTGCCATCAGTGAGCCAGGGACGGCTGGGAGGTTGGAGACCCAGTACTTC.

A few counts support this clonotype. The chain has TRBV10-2 and TRBJ2-7; D remains unclear. The CDR3 is 12 residues long. With 10 bases removed from V and 4 bases from J, the gap between germline ends came to 14 bases. The germline CDR1 and CDR2 sequences are WSHSY and SAAADI. The CDR3, as DNA: TGCGCCATCCTAACGGACCGATACGAGCAGTACTTC. Translating gives CAILTDRYEQYF.